Listed below are T cell receptor beta chains from one sample, sequenced in a study of OX40 agonist ivuxolimab in advanced cancers. Here immunoSEQ multiplex PCR was the method, and the copy in TCRdb shows in-frame clones only, minus some. The sample carries around 62,000 clones, 87% recorded once. Sample: CD4+ or CD8+ T cells sorted from blood, taken in a trial of the OX40 agonist ivuxolimab. All receptors come from an adult with an advanced solid tumor such as melanoma, head and neck, liver or kidney cancer. The CDR3 runs from the conserved cysteine through the conserved F or W. Fields, in order: D gene, J gene, clone size, V gene, CDR3 DNA, CDR3 protein. A D gene is named only where the DNA matches it firmly. Some rows mark clone size as missing; the rest say once, few, many or name a class of expanded clone.

D: TRBD1; J: TRBJ1-2; size: -; V: TRBV2; DNA: TGTGCCAGCAGTGGACGACAGGGGGCATCTAACTATGGCTACACCTTC; CDR3: CASSGRQGASNYGYTF
D: TRBD2; J: TRBJ2-1; size: -; V: TRBV2; DNA: TGTGCCAGCAGTGGAAGACTAGCGGCCTCCTACAATGAGCAGTTCTTC; CDR3: CASSGRLAASYNEQFF
D: -; J: TRBJ1-1; size: few; V: TRBV5-4; DNA: TGTGCCAGCAGCTCCAACTGGATACGGAACACTGAAGCTTTCTTT; CDR3: CASSSNWIRNTEAFF
D: -; J: TRBJ2-7; size: -; V: TRBV6-5; DNA: TGTGCCAGCGGGCCCCGAGTAGGGGAGCAGTACTTC; CDR3: CASGPRVGEQYF
D: TRBD2; J: TRBJ2-3; size: -; V: TRBV4-2; DNA: TGTGCCAGCAGCCCGGACTGGGCTAGCGGGGGGGTCGCTACAGATACGCAGTATTTT; CDR3: CASSPDWASGGVATDTQYF
D: TRBD1; J: TRBJ1-1; size: -; V: TRBV2; DNA: TGTGCCAGCTGCGGGACAGGGGAAGCTTTCTTT; CDR3: CASCGTGEAFF
D: -; J: TRBJ1-4; size: -; V: TRBV9; DNA: TGTGCCAGCAGCGTAGAAATGGGAACTAATGAAAAACTGTTTTTT; CDR3: CASSVEMGTNEKLFF
D: -; J: TRBJ2-7; size: -; V: TRBV11-2; DNA: TGTGCCAGCAGCTCGGGACATTACAGCTCCTACGAGCAGTACTTC; CDR3: CASSSGHYSSYEQYF
D: TRBD2; J: TRBJ2-7; size: -; V: TRBV27; DNA: TGTGCCAGCAGCCCTCAGAGCGGGGGTCCCTACGAGCAGTACTTC; CDR3: CASSPQSGGPYEQYF
D: -; J: TRBJ2-7; size: -; V: TRBV19; DNA: TGTGCCAGTAGTACCCAAACTAGCGAGCAGTACTTC; CDR3: CASSTQTSEQYF
D: TRBD1; J: TRBJ1-1; size: -; V: TRBV30; DNA: TGTGCCTGGAGTGTATCGGGACAGGGGGTAGGAGCTTTCTTT; CDR3: CAWSVSGQGVGAFF
D: TRBD1; J: TRBJ2-1; size: -; V: TRBV4-3; DNA: TGCGCCAGCAGCCAAGCAGGACAGGGGGCCAATGAGCAGTTCTTC; CDR3: CASSQAGQGANEQFF
D: -; J: TRBJ1-1; size: -; V: TRBV19; DNA: TGTGCCAGTAGTATAGGCCAGGTGAACACTGAAGCTTTCTTT; CDR3: CASSIGQVNTEAFF
D: -; J: TRBJ2-5; size: once; V: TRBV18; DNA: TGTGCCAGCTCACGGTCCGGACCACCACGGGAGACCCAGTACTTC; CDR3: CASSRSGPPRETQYF
D: -; J: TRBJ2-7; size: -; V: TRBV6-1; DNA: TGTGCCGCTCGGAGGGCCTCGCCCTACGAGCAGTACTTC; CDR3: CAARRASPYEQYF
D: TRBD1; J: TRBJ1-2; size: -; V: TRBV19; DNA: TGTGCCAGTAGAAGACAGGGGGCAGGTTATGGCTACACCTTC; CDR3: CASRRQGAGYGYTF
D: -; J: TRBJ1-4; size: -; V: TRBV30; DNA: TGTGCCTGGAGCGGACGTGAAAAACTGTTTTTT; CDR3: CAWSGREKLFF
D: -; J: TRBJ1-6; size: -; V: TRBV30; DNA: TGTGCCTGGAGTTCGGAGGGTGGTGAACCCCTCCACTTT; CDR3: CAWSSEGGEPLHF
D: -; J: TRBJ1-2; size: few; V: TRBV30; DNA: TGTGCCTGGAATGCCTGGGGAGGTGGGAACTATGGCTACACCTTC; CDR3: CAWNAWGGGNYGYTF
D: -; J: TRBJ1-2; size: -; V: TRBV30; DNA: TGTGCCTGGGGGGCTAACTATGGCTACACCTTC; CDR3: CAWGANYGYTF
D: -; J: TRBJ2-3; size: -; V: TRBV2; DNA: TGTGCCAGCACCCGGGACGGACCCCCCTTGGATACGCAGTATTTT; CDR3: CASTRDGPPLDTQYF
D: -; J: TRBJ2-7; size: -; V: TRBV7-9; DNA: TGTGCCAGCAGCTTAGTCGCGACAGCCCGGGAGCAGTACTTC; CDR3: CASSLVATAREQYF
D: -; J: TRBJ2-5; size: -; V: TRBV19; DNA: TGTGCCAGTAGTATTTCACTTAAATTAGAGACCCAGTACTTC; CDR3: CASSISLKLETQYF
D: TRBD1; J: TRBJ2-2; size: -; V: TRBV7-3; DNA: TGTGCCAGCAGCGTAACAGGGGCGGAGACCGGGGAGCTGTTTTTT; CDR3: CASSVTGAETGELFF
D: TRBD1; J: TRBJ2-7; size: few; V: TRBV6-6; DNA: TGTGCCAGCAGTACCGGACAGGGAACCTACGAGCAGTACTTC; CDR3: CASSTGQGTYEQYF
D: -; J: TRBJ1-1; size: -; V: TRBV5-6; DNA: TGTGCCAGCAGCTTGGGACAGGCCGCTACTTTCTTT; CDR3: CASSLGQAATFF
D: TRBD1; J: TRBJ1-2; size: few; V: TRBV6-6; DNA: TGTGCCAGCAGTTACGGACAGGGACGTAGCTATGGCTACACCTTC; CDR3: CASSYGQGRSYGYTF
D: TRBD1; J: TRBJ1-1; size: -; V: TRBV4-1; DNA: TGCGCCAGCAGCCCACGTCTCGGGACAGGGGTTAGGAACACTGAAGCTTTCTTT; CDR3: CASSPRLGTGVRNTEAFF
D: -; J: TRBJ2-3; size: few; V: TRBV7-2; DNA: TGTGCCAGCAGCCAGCCGACTATACAGGGACCGGGTACGCAGTATTTT; CDR3: CASSQPTIQGPGTQYF
D: TRBD1; J: TRBJ1-2; size: -; V: TRBV9; DNA: TGTGCCAGCAGCGGCCCCGGGACAGGGGGCCTTCACTATGGCTACACCTTC; CDR3: CASSGPGTGGLHYGYTF
D: -; J: TRBJ1-2; size: -; V: TRBV19; DNA: TGTGCCAGTACCCTAGGATGGACTGGATTTGGCTACACCTTC; CDR3: CASTLGWTGFGYTF
D: TRBD1; J: TRBJ1-5; size: -; V: TRBV5-1; DNA: TGCGCCAGCAGCCCCGGGACAGGGGGGAATCAGCCCCAGCATTTT; CDR3: CASSPGTGGNQPQHF
D: -; J: TRBJ1-1; size: -; V: TRBV5-1; DNA: TGCGCCAGCAGCGCCAGACCGGGGGCGAACACTGAAGCTTTCTTT; CDR3: CASSARPGANTEAFF
D: -; J: TRBJ1-1; size: -; V: TRBV6-6; DNA: TGTGCCAGCAGTTTTTCGGGGGGAGGAGGCACTGAAGCTTTCTTT; CDR3: CASSFSGGGGTEAFF
D: -; J: TRBJ1-1; size: -; V: TRBV5-8; DNA: TGTGCCAGCAGCCCCAGAGTAGGCGACACTGAAGCTTTCTTT; CDR3: CASSPRVGDTEAFF
D: TRBD2; J: TRBJ2-3; size: -; V: TRBV4-1; DNA: TGCGCCAGCAGCCAACCCGGGACTAGCGGCACAGATACGCAGTATTTT; CDR3: CASSQPGTSGTDTQYF
D: -; J: TRBJ1-2; size: -; V: TRBV7-9; DNA: TGTGCCAGCAGCCCTTCGGGACCCCCCTATGGCTACACCTTC; CDR3: CASSPSGPPYGYTF
D: TRBD1; J: TRBJ1-3; size: -; V: TRBV28; DNA: TGTGCCAGCAGTTCCCGCCCCGGGACAGGGGGCGCCTTTGGAAACACCATATATTTT; CDR3: CASSSRPGTGGAFGNTIYF
D: TRBD2; J: TRBJ2-1; size: -; V: TRBV18; DNA: TGTGCCAGCTCACTGTTCTGGGTAGGACTAGTGAGGGGTGCAGCCGACAATGAGCAGTTCTTC; CDR3: CASSLFWVGLVRGAADNEQFF
D: -; J: TRBJ2-3; size: -; V: TRBV6-1; DNA: TGTGCCAGCAGTGAGGCCGATACGCAGTATTTT; CDR3: CASSEADTQYF
D: TRBD1; J: TRBJ2-7; size: -; V: TRBV19; DNA: TGTGCCAGTAGGGCATTCCAGGACAGGGCCTACACTGGGAACGAGCAGTACTTC; CDR3: CASRAFQDRAYTGNEQYF
D: TRBD1; J: TRBJ1-4; size: -; V: TRBV5-4; DNA: TGTGCCAGCAGCCCGGGGACAGGGGGCGGCGAAAAACTGTTTTTT; CDR3: CASSPGTGGGEKLFF
D: -; J: TRBJ1-5; size: -; V: TRBV7-2; DNA: TGTGCCAGCAGCTTTGGGGGGGCTGGCAATCAGCCCCAGCATTTT; CDR3: CASSFGGAGNQPQHF
D: -; J: TRBJ2-1; size: -; V: TRBV11-3; DNA: TGTGCCAGCAGCCCCCAGTCATTAAGCAATGAGCAGTTCTTC; CDR3: CASSPQSLSNEQFF
D: -; J: TRBJ1-1; size: -; V: TRBV5-4; DNA: TGTGCCAGCAGCTTCCGGGTAGGGGAGGTGAACACTGAAGCTTTCTTT; CDR3: CASSFRVGEVNTEAFF
D: TRBD2; J: TRBJ2-1; size: once; V: TRBV6-5; DNA: TGTGCCAGCAGTTTGACTAGCGGATTATACAATGAGCAGTTCTTC; CDR3: CASSLTSGLYNEQFF
D: -; J: TRBJ1-4; size: -; V: TRBV30; DNA: TGTGCCTGGAGTGTACAGCCTCCAAAACTGTTTTTT; CDR3: CAWSVQPPKLFF
D: TRBD2; J: TRBJ2-3; size: -; V: TRBV7-9; DNA: TGTGCCAGCAGGACTAGCGGGGCAGATACGCAGTATTTT; CDR3: CASRTSGADTQYF
D: -; J: TRBJ1-3; size: -; V: TRBV9; DNA: TGTGCCAGCAGCGTGGGGGTGACTGGAAACACCATATATTTT; CDR3: CASSVGVTGNTIYF
D: TRBD1; J: TRBJ1-4; size: -; V: TRBV19; DNA: TGTGCCAGCCGCCTGACAGGGGGTAATGAAAAACTGTTTTTT; CDR3: CASRLTGGNEKLFF
D: -; J: TRBJ1-3; size: -; V: TRBV30; DNA: TGTGCCTGGGCCTACTCTGGAAACACCATATATTTT; CDR3: CAWAYSGNTIYF
D: -; J: TRBJ1-4; size: -; V: TRBV27; DNA: TGTGCCAGCAGCCTTGAGGGGCTACGGCAGGAAAAACTGTTTTTT; CDR3: CASSLEGLRQEKLFF